This T cell receptor beta chain is drawn from a study of blood T cell repertoires in COVID-19. Study summary: Acute and convalescent COVID-19 samples came from the United States, Italy and Spain.

V shed 9 bases and J 5 bases; nucleotides not matched to a gene: 2. This CDR3 comprises 11 residues. The V gene's germline CDR1 is KGHDR and CDR2 SFDVKD. The method was immunoSEQ multiplex PCR; TCRdb's version includes in-frame clones alone and lacks a portion of them. The sample has roughly 700,000 clones, 75% to 90% seen once; the top ten hold under 0.3%. Only one count was recorded for this clone. The V call is TRBV24-1, the J call TRBJ1-1; 7 bases map to TRBD1. Material for sequencing was peripheral blood. This TCR was recovered from a woman in her late teens or twenties with acute or convalescent COVID-19. The CDR3: CATVQGTEAFF. For the CDR3, the DNA is TGTGCCACCGTACAGGGGACTGAAGCTTTCTTT.